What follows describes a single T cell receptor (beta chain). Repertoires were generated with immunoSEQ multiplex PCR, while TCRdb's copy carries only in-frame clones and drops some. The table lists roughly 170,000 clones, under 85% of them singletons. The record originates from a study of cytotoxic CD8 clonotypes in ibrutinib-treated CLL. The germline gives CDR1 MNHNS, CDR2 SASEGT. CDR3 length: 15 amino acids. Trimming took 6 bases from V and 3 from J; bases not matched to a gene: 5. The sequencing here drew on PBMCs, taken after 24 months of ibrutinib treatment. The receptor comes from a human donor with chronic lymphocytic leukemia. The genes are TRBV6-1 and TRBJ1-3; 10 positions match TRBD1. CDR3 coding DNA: TGTGCCAGCAGAGTCGGACAGGGGGTTGGAAACACCATATATTTT. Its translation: CASRVGQGVGNTIYF.